Only one count was recorded for the clone carrying this TCR beta chain. Study processing details: Cell counts per sample came from amplifying reference gene primers. This table comes from immunoSEQ multiplex PCR, and its TCRdb copy is limited to in-frame clones, with some not included. Clonal size and the V and J genes are those of that table, whereas D and trimming came from the DNA. The sample contains over 200,000 clones, 87% of which appear only once. This entry comes from a study of blood T cell repertoires in COVID-19. As for the study in general: Samples taken during acute and convalescent COVID-19 were collected in the United States, Italy and Spain. In each case, the material was cDNA or gDNA derived from T cells, B-cell-depleted T cells, or PBMCs.

CDR1 and CDR2 from the germline V gene are SGHAT and FQNNGV. V dropped 0 bases and J dropped 6 bases, with 8 bases sitting between them. The CDR3 contains 13 residues. The TCR originated in a woman aged 50 to 60 with acute or convalescent COVID-19. The V and J genes are TRBV11-2 and TRBJ1-1, with D uncertain. The sample consisted of peripheral blood. CDR3 coding DNA: TGTGCCAGCAGCTTAGAAACACCTGCTGAAGCTTTCTTT. Amino acid sequence: CASSLETPAEAFF.